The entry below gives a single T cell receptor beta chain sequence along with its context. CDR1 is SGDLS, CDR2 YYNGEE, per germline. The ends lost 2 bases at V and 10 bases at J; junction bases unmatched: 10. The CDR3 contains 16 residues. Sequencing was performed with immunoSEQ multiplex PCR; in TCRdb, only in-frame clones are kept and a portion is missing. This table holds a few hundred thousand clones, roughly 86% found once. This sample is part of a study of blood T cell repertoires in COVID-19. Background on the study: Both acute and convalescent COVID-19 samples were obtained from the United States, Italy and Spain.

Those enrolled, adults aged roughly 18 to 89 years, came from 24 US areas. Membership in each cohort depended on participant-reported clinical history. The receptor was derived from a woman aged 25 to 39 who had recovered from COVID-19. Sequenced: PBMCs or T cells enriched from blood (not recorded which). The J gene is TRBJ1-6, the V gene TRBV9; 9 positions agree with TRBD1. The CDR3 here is CASSVNWGQGSSPLHF. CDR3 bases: TGTGCCAGCAGCGTTAATTGGGGACAGGGATCCTCACCCCTCCACTTT.